This T cell receptor (beta chain) was sequenced for a study of PD-L1 blockade in urothelial cancer. Germline V gene lookup returns CDR1 SGHTA and CDR2 FQGNSA. Trimming took off 5 bases at V and 8 bases at J, with 13 bases between the two ends. This CDR3 region has 13 residues. The table came from immunoSEQ multiplex PCR; TCRdb's copy has only in-frame clones and leaves some out. The repertoire holds about 57,000 clones, with about 82% as singletons. Samples spanned pretreatment and treatment, with 1 to 8 time points per patient. The receptor's source is a man between 50 and 59 years old with urothelial cancer. This sequence joins TRBV7-2 and TRBJ2-1; D call uncertain. The material was PBMCs, obtained around atezolizumab (anti-PD-L1) treatment. CDR3 in DNA: TGTGCCAGCAGCGATAGACTTGCGGATGAGCAGTTCTTC. Encoded protein: CASSDRLADEQFF. The full variable domain, its missing parts supplied by reference TRBV7-2 and TRBJ2-1, is GAGVSQSPSNKVTEKGKDVELRCDPISGHTALYWYRQSLGQGLEFLIYFQGNSAPDKSGLPSDRFSAERTGGSVSTLTIQRTQQEDSAVYLCASSDRLADEQFFGPGTRLTVL.